In its sample, the clone carrying this TCR beta chain was seen a few times. The data were taken from a study of blood T cell repertoires in COVID-19. The CDR3 has 15 residues. CDR1 is SGHDT, CDR2 YYEEEE, per germline. The V and J ends lost 4 bases and 3 bases respectively, with 13 bases between them. The data were produced by immunoSEQ multiplex PCR, yet TCRdb's version contains in-frame clones alone and is incomplete. The sample records some 180,000 clones, roughly 86% being singletons. The TCR originated in a woman of 80 years or more with COVID-19, enrolled during active disease. Sequenced sample: peripheral blood. The chain uses TRBV5-6 and TRBJ1-4, with a weak D call TRBD1 (5 bases). CDR3: CASSAQGGPNEKLFF. The CDR3, as DNA: TGTGCCAGCAGCGCCCAGGGAGGGCCTAATGAAAAACTGTTTTTT.